This TCR beta chain was observed in a study of response to subunit inactivated influenza vaccine. TCRdb independently ran MiXCR on the RT-PCR reads; one entry per CDR3 protein. The data contain 650,000 to 800,000 distinct CDR3 sequences, approximately 15% of them singletons. The table lists this clonotype with a few counts. Its specificity is not known. Deletions cut 4 bases from V and 0 bases from J, with 20 bases between. The CDR3 is 19 amino acids. The germline gives CDR1 KGHDR, CDR2 SFDVKD. Findings of the study overall: It was the authors' suggestion that each seasonal influenza vaccination recruits few new T cells.

This chain links TRBV24-1 with TRBJ2-2; tentatively, D is TRBD2 (5 bases). The specimen comprised PBMCs from blood, sampled 14 to 15 days before vaccination. The receptor was isolated from a man aged 50-59 years who received an inactivated influenza vaccine. The CDR3 DNA reads TGTGCCACCAGTGACCGTCATTCGGGCGGGTATGCGAACACCGGGGAGCTGTTTTTT. It translates to CATSDRHSGGYANTGELFF.